These 24 T cell receptor beta chains originate from one sample sequenced in a study of PD-1 blockade in classical Hodgkin lymphoma. Brentuximab vedotin exposure varied among the patients, all of whom had relapsed after autologous stem cell transplantation. Researchers used magnetic negative selection to pull out pure CD4+ T cells from thawed PBMCs. Sequencing was performed with immunoSEQ multiplex PCR; in TCRdb, only in-frame clones are kept and a portion is missing. The data show around 25,000 clones, 80% to 85% seen once. Material: CD4+ T cells from blood, obtained at baseline. The receptors shown here come from a human donor with classical Hodgkin lymphoma.

J is TRBJ2-7 and V is TRBV27, with D perhaps matching TRBD1 (5 bases). In germline, CDR1 is MNHEY, CDR2 SMNVEV (reference sequence). This CDR3 region has 13 residues. V lost 6 bases and J 0 bases, leaving 9 bases between the germline ends. The CDR3 nucleotides are TGTGCCAGCAGGCCGACAGCCTCCTACGAGCAGTACTTC. Its translation: CASRPTASYEQYF.

This chain links TRBV5-1 with TRBJ2-1; D not resolved. Germline V CDR1 and CDR2: SGHRS, YFSETQ. V shed 4 bases and J shed 5 bases, with 10 bases lying between them. The CDR3 runs to 13 residues. CDR3: CASSGPDNNEQFF. In DNA, the CDR3 is TGCGCCAGCAGCGGACCTGACAACAATGAGCAGTTCTTC.

V usage is TRBV19 and J usage is TRBJ1-2, with a weak D call TRBD1 (5 bases). Germline lookup yields CDR1 LNHDA and CDR2 SQIVND (reference sequence). The length of the CDR3 is 17 residues. Trimming removed 1 base at V and 3 bases at J, with 18 bases between. CDR3 DNA: TGTGCCAGTAGTATAGGGATGGGGCCGAAGATTCACTATGGCTACACCTTC. Protein product: CASSIGMGPKIHYGYTF.

The chain employs TRBV7-8 and TRBJ2-7, with D possibly TRBD2 on 6 matching bases. V lost 5 bases and J 5 bases, leaving 13 bases between the germline ends. Germline V gives CDR1 SGHVS, CDR2 FQNEAQ. The CDR3 totals 13 residues. The CDR3 protein is CASSLRRGHEQYF. The CDR3 bases are TGTGCCAGCAGCCTCCGGAGGGGACACGAGCAGTACTTC.

This chain joins TRBV6-1 and TRBJ1-4, with D maybe TRBD1 (6 bases). This CDR3 contains 16 residues. The germline V and J ends were trimmed by 0 bases and 10 bases, with 18 bases remaining between them. CDR1 is MNHNS, CDR2 SASEGT, per germline. Here the CDR3 reads CASSEALTGPGGKLFF. As DNA, the CDR3 is TGTGCCAGCAGTGAAGCGCTTACAGGGCCGGGAGGAAAACTGTTTTTT.

The CDR3, as DNA: TGTGCCAGCAGTTACTCGATACCGAACACTGAAGCTTTCTTT. Translation: CASSYSIPNTEAFF. J is TRBJ1-1 and V is TRBV6-6; D uncertain. The CDR3 runs 14 residues. Germline V gives CDR1 MNHNY, CDR2 SVGAGI (reference sequence). V was clipped by 0 bases and J by 1 base, with 6 bases between them.

This clone was seen a few times. The chain employs TRBV7-9 and TRBJ2-7, with a possible D match to TRBD2 (6 bases). V lost 3 bases to trimming and J lost 4 bases, with 10 bases between them. The germline V gene has CDR1 SEHNR and CDR2 FQNEAQ (reference sequence). The CDR3 is made up of 13 amino acids. The CDR3 sequence is CASSLGGEYEQYF. CDR3 nucleotides: TGTGCCAGCAGCTTGGGGGGAGAGTACGAGCAGTACTTC.

This clone has only a few counts. The chain employs TRBV5-1 and TRBJ1-2, with TRBD1 identical over 7 bases. With 5 bases clipped from V and 6 bases from J, the junction kept 7 bases outside the gene matches. Germline assignment: CDR1 SGHRS and CDR2 YFSETQ. The CDR3 extends over 13 amino acids. Here the CDR3 reads CASRTGTENGYTF. CDR3 in DNA: TGCGCCAGCAGGACCGGGACAGAGAATGGCTACACCTTC.

The chain joins TRBV7-2 to TRBJ1-2; D is uncertain. This CDR3 comprises 14 residues. CDR1 SGHTA and CDR2 FQGNSA come from the germline V gene. V lost 1 base and J lost 1, with 7 bases in between. The CDR3 nucleotides are TGTGCCAGCAGCTTAGGCAACAATAACTATGGCTACACCTTC. Its translation: CASSLGNNNYGYTF.

The chain carries TRBV11-3 and TRBJ2-1, with a tentative D call TRBD2 (5 bases). Germline-derived CDR1 and CDR2 are SGHNT and YENEEA. The CDR3 is 13 residues long. V gave up 0 bases and J gave up 9 bases, with 9 bases separating them. CDR3 bases: TGTGCCAGCAGCTTAGATGGGGAGCGTGAGCAGTTCTTC. This translates into CASSLDGEREQFF.

V usage is TRBV6-1 and J usage is TRBJ2-3; 14 nucleotides line up with TRBD2. The CDR3 contains 18 residues. V lost 4 bases and J lost 0; bases outside the gene matches: 6. Per the germline V gene, CDR1 is MNHNS and CDR2 is SASEGT. As DNA, the CDR3 is TGTGCCAGCAGTGCGGGACTAGCGGGGGTAACTAGCACAGATACGCAGTATTTT. Its translation: CASSAGLAGVTSTDTQYF.

The CDR3 nucleotides are TGTGCCAGCAGTTTACTGGACTCCGGAGGGGACACCGGGGAGCTGTTTTTT. The encoded protein is CASSLLDSGGDTGELFF. The rearrangement joins TRBV27 to TRBJ2-2; TRBD2 might be the D (6 bases). This CDR3 contains 17 residues. Trimming left V 2 bases short and J 3 bases short, with 16 bases between. From germline, CDR1 is MNHEY and CDR2 SMNVEV (reference sequence).

The chain uses TRBV19 and TRBJ2-1, with TRBD2 matching 14 bases. V was clipped by 3 bases and J by 7 bases; unmatched bases: 14. Germline V CDR1 and CDR2: LNHDA, SQIVND (reference sequence). This CDR3 is 19 amino acids long. The CDR3, as DNA: TGTGCCAGTAGTATTTCGTCGACTAGCGGGGGGGCCAGAAGTAATGAGCAGTTCTTC. It translates to CASSISSTSGGARSNEQFF.

The chain combines TRBV7-9 with TRBJ2-5; D is possibly TRBD2 (6 bases). Germline V gene lookup returns CDR1 SEHNR and CDR2 FQNEAQ (reference sequence). This CDR3 comprises 14 residues. Trimming removed 3 bases from V and 1 base from J, with 9 bases in between. The CDR3 loop reads CASSFGGSQETQYF. The DNA for the CDR3 is TGTGCCAGCAGCTTCGGAGGGTCCCAAGAGACCCAGTACTTC.

Concerning this clone itself: The germline gene is not matched at one end of the junction; a read error may be the cause. The CDR3 loop reads CVSSPLAGDSYEQYF. In nucleotides, the CDR3 is TGTGTCAGTAGTCCCCTAGCGGGGGACTCCTACGAGCAGTACTTC. The chain combines TRBV19 with TRBJ2-7, with 10 bases lining up with TRBD2. CDR3 length: 15 residues. The V gene's germline CDR1 is LNHDA and CDR2 SQIVND (reference sequence). Combining the CDR3 with reference TRBV19 and TRBJ2-7 gives the whole variable domain DGGITQSPKYLFRKEGQNVTLSCEQNLNHDAMYWYRQDPGQGLRLIYYSQIVNDFQKGDIAEGYSVSREKKESFPLTVTSAQKNPTAFYLCVSSPLAGDSYEQYFGPGTRLTVT.

The CDR3 is CASSLGQGNPEQYF. As DNA, the CDR3 is TGTGCCAGCAGCTTAGGCCAGGGCAATCCCGAGCAGTACTTC. V usage is TRBV7-9 and J usage is TRBJ2-7; weak D call: TRBD1 (5 bases). CDR1 is SEHNR, CDR2 FQNEAQ, per germline (reference sequence). V lost 1 base to trimming and J lost 6 bases, with 13 bases between them. This CDR3 spans 14 amino acids.

V and J are TRBV30 and TRBJ1-1, with D hard to call. V was clipped by 1 base and J by 0 bases, with 6 bases between them. CDR3 length: 13 residues. Germline CDR1 reads GTSNPN; CDR2 reads SVGIG (reference sequence). As DNA, the CDR3 is TGTGCCTGGAGTGGGACGGTGAACACTGAAGCTTTCTTT. Its protein product is CAWSGTVNTEAFF.

The V and J genes are TRBV11-2 and TRBJ2-7; the D gene is possibly TRBD2 (6 bases). There are 15 residues in the CDR3. In germline, CDR1 is SGHAT, CDR2 FQNNGV. V was clipped by 0 bases and J by 5 bases, with 14 bases between them. The DNA for the CDR3 is TGTGCCAGCAGCTTAGATCTGGCGGGGCCCAACGAGCAGTACTTC. This gives the protein CASSLDLAGPNEQYF.

V usage is TRBV9 and J usage is TRBJ2-7; D unclear. CDR3 length: 13 amino acids. The germline V gene has CDR1 SGDLS and CDR2 YYNGEE. With 0 bases removed from V and 2 bases from J, the gap between germline ends came to 6 bases. CDR3 bases: TGTGCCAGCAGCGTAGCAGAAGCCTACGAGCAGTACTTC. Amino acid sequence: CASSVAEAYEQYF.

The chain joins TRBV7-9 to TRBJ1-1; D is undetermined. CDR3 size: 13 residues. The V gene's germline CDR1 is SEHNR and CDR2 FQNEAQ (reference sequence). V gave up 3 bases and J gave up 4 bases, with 9 bases separating them. DNA for the CDR3: TGTGCCAGCAGCTTGGCGGCAGTCACTGAAGCTTTCTTT. Protein: CASSLAAVTEAFF.

This chain uses TRBV28 with TRBJ2-7, with TRBD2 matching 9 bases. J gave up 0 bases and V 6 bases, and 6 bases lay outside the gene matches. There are 15 residues in the CDR3. Germline CDR1 MDHEN, CDR2 SYDVKM. Written as DNA, the CDR3 is TGTGCCAGCAGGGGACCGGGACTAGCCTCCTACGAGCAGTACTTC. Translating it yields CASRGPGLASYEQYF.

The chain employs TRBV10-2 and TRBJ1-2; D gene unclear. V shed 6 bases and J shed 8 bases, with 16 bases lying between them. Germline CDR1 and CDR2: WSHSY and SAAADI. The CDR3 runs 13 residues. The CDR3 DNA reads as TGCGCCAGCAGCTCGTATCAGCTCCAAGGCTACACCTTC. It is translated as CASSSYQLQGYTF.

The rearrangement links TRBV18 to TRBJ2-5; TRBD2 is a possible D gene (7 bases). The CDR3 sequence is 13 residues long. In germline, CDR1 is KGHSH, CDR2 LQKENI. Trimming took 5 bases from V and 11 from J, leaving 18 bases between them. The CDR3 sequence is CASSSNGEGEQYF. Here the CDR3 DNA reads TGTGCCAGCTCATCAAACGGGGAGGGGGAGCAGTACTTC.

CDR3 nucleotide sequence: TGTGCCAGCAGCTTAGACATGTATGAAAAACTGTTTTTT. This gives the protein CASSLDMYEKLFF. The V gene is TRBV7-9, the J gene TRBJ1-4; the D is unclear. The germline V and J ends were trimmed by 1 base and 6 bases, with 6 bases remaining between them. There are 13 residues in the CDR3. Germline V lookup: CDR1 SEHNR, CDR2 FQNEAQ (reference sequence).